Listed here is a single TCR beta chain. This table comes from immunoSEQ multiplex PCR, and its TCRdb copy is limited to in-frame clones, with some not included. The top ten clones hold 0.5% to 0.65% of a sample with tens of thousands of clones, 85% to 90% of them seen once. The record originates from a study of T cell changes during pregnancy in multiple sclerosis. The CDR3 loop spans 15 amino acids. Germline assignment: CDR1 SGHTA and CDR2 FQGNSA. The V gene lost 5 bases and the J gene lost 0 bases, with 13 bases spanning the gap. The chain recombines TRBV7-2 with TRBJ1-1; D is unclear. The sequencing used CD4+ T cells from peripheral blood mononuclear cells, collected in the first trimester of pregnancy. This clonotype was obtained from a female donor with multiple sclerosis, enrolled in a pregnancy study. CDR3 nucleotides: TGTGCCAGCAGCCCCACTAAGCCCATGAACACTGAAGCTTTCTTT. As protein: CASSPTKPMNTEAFF.